Each of the 22 T cell receptor beta chains below was sequenced from the same sample in a study of chemoradiotherapy in HPV16-positive cancers. TCRdb's copy holds only in-frame clones and misses some; the assay was immunoSEQ multiplex PCR. The sample contains 30,000 to 35,000 clones, 80% of which appear only once. Specimen: blood, collected from a patient who underwent chemoradiotherapy. These receptor sequences come from a human donor with HPV-associated anogenital cancer.

The CDR3 reads CASSFPGSSGQGIGSTEAFF. As DNA, the CDR3 is TGTGCCAGCAGCTTCCCGGGCTCTTCGGGACAGGGAATTGGTAGCACTGAAGCTTTCTTT. The rearrangement joins TRBV11-3 to TRBJ1-1, with 9 bases matching TRBD1. This CDR3 is built from 20 residues. V was clipped by 3 bases and J by 4 bases; unmatched bases: 21. Germline values: CDR1 SGHNT, CDR2 YENEEA.

The chain has TRBV7-8 and TRBJ2-3, with D perhaps given as TRBD1 or TRBD2 (5 bases each). Germline V CDR1 and CDR2: SGHVS, FQNEAQ. V was cut by 5 bases and J by 1 base, with 16 bases left in between. The CDR3 loop spans 16 amino acids. The CDR3 region has the DNA TGTGCCAGCAGCCCCTCAGAGGGGTTACGCACAGATACGCAGTATTTT. It encodes CASSPSEGLRTDTQYF.

This sequence joins TRBV18 and TRBJ2-7; 10 bases fit TRBD1. Germline CDR1 KGHSH, CDR2 LQKENI. The CDR3 length is 15 residues. V was clipped by 2 bases and J by 6 bases; unmatched bases: 7. The CDR3 DNA reads as TGTGCCAGCTCACCAGTCGGGACAGGGGATCGCGAGCAGTACTTC. It specifies CASSPVGTGDREQYF.

The V call is TRBV7-9, the J call TRBJ2-7; 8 nucleotides line up with TRBD1. J lost 2 bases, V lost 1 base, and 4 bases had no gene match. The length of the CDR3 is 15 residues. Germline loops: CDR1 SEHNR, CDR2 FQNEAQ (reference sequence). The CDR3 nucleotides are TGTGCCAGCAGCTTAGGTACAGGGGGGACCTACGAGCAGTACTTC. Its protein is CASSLGTGGTYEQYF.

The V and J genes are TRBV7-8 and TRBJ2-7, with 11 bases lining up with TRBD1. Germline V lookup: CDR1 SGHVS, CDR2 FQNEAQ. The J segment lost 4 bases and the V segment lost 5 bases, leaving 4 bases of the junction unmatched. The CDR3 consists of 14 residues. Written as DNA, the CDR3 is TGTGCCAGCAGCCGGACAGGGGGCAGGTACGAGCAGTACTTC. The encoded protein is CASSRTGGRYEQYF. Full variable domain (remainder filled in from reference TRBV7-8 and TRBJ2-7): GAGVSQSPRYKVAKRGQDVALRCDPISGHVSLFWYQQALGQGPEFLTYFQNEAQLDKSGLPSDRFFAERPEGSVSTLKIQRTQQEDSAVYLCASSRTGGRYEQYFGPGTRLTVT.

The V gene is TRBV4-3, the J gene TRBJ1-3; D is ambiguous. The CDR3 sequence is 14 residues long. Trimming took off 4 bases at V and 0 bases at J, with 7 bases between the two ends. The V gene's germline CDR1 is LGHNA and CDR2 YSLEER. CDR3 amino acids: CASSPGRSGNTIYF. DNA of the CDR3: TGCGCCAGCAGCCCCGGACGCTCTGGAAACACCATATATTTT.

The chain couples TRBV5-1 to TRBJ1-2; D possibly corresponds to TRBD1 (5 bases). From germline, CDR1 is SGHRS and CDR2 YFSETQ. V lost 5 bases and J 7 bases, leaving 18 bases between the germline ends. The CDR3 has 14 amino acids. The CDR3 reads CASSADVSGGGYTF. CDR3 nucleotide sequence: TGCGCCAGCAGTGCTGATGTATCTGGGGGTGGCTACACCTTC.

V usage is TRBV5-1 and J usage is TRBJ2-2; 9 nucleotides line up with TRBD2. Germline CDR1 and CDR2: SGHRS and YFSETQ. The V gene end was trimmed by 3 bases and the J gene end by 5 bases; junction bases not matched to a gene: 11. The CDR3 has 17 residues. Here the CDR3 DNA reads TGCGCCAGCAGCTCGAAAACCGGGACTAGCCTAACCGGGGAGCTGTTTTTT. It is translated as CASSSKTGTSLTGELFF.

This clone turned up a few times. This rearrangement joins TRBV28 to TRBJ1-5, with D uncertain. The germline gives CDR1 MDHEN, CDR2 SYDVKM. This CDR3 contains 15 residues. The V end lost 4 bases, the J end lost 5 bases, and 15 bases lay between the germline ends. The CDR3: CASSSYRESDQPQHF. The DNA of the CDR3 is TGTGCCAGCAGTTCCTACCGGGAGTCGGATCAGCCCCAGCATTTT.

This sequence joins TRBV6-1 and TRBJ2-1; 10 positions match TRBD2. Germline V gene sequence: CDR1 MNHNS, CDR2 SASEGT. J lost 5 bases, V lost 8 bases, and 6 bases had no gene match. The CDR3 contains 14 residues. Here the CDR3 reads CASDLAGADNEQFF. The CDR3 coding sequence is TGTGCCAGCGATCTAGCGGGGGCAGACAATGAGCAGTTCTTC.

There are a few counts of this clone. This sequence joins TRBV28 and TRBJ1-6; D perhaps matches TRBD1 (6 bases). Trimming took 6 bases from V and 7 from J, leaving 13 bases between them. The CDR3 has 14 residues. The germline V gene encodes CDR1 MDHEN and CDR2 SYDVKM. The CDR3: CASRPTGNNSPLHF. The DNA of the CDR3 is TGTGCCAGCAGGCCAACAGGGAACAATTCACCCCTCCACTTT. Using reference TRBV28 and TRBJ1-6 for the parts outside the CDR3, the full variable domain is DVKVTQSSRYLVKRTGEKVFLECVQDMDHENMFWYRQDPGLGLRLIYFSYDVKMKEKGDIPEGYSVSREKKERFSLILESASTNQTSMYLCASRPTGNNSPLHFGNGTRLTVT.

The V and J genes are TRBV6-5 and TRBJ2-3; no clear D gene. Trimming removed 0 bases from V and 1 base from J, with 5 bases in between. CDR1 is MNHEY and CDR2 is SVGAGI in the germline V gene. This CDR3 has 14 amino acids. The CDR3 loop reads CASSYSEGTDTQYF. As DNA, the CDR3 is TGTGCCAGCAGTTACTCCGAGGGCACAGATACGCAGTATTTT.

V is TRBV5-1 and J is TRBJ1-2, with TRBD1 matching 7 bases. V lost 1 base, J lost 4 bases, and 10 bases stayed unmatched. The CDR3 loop spans 16 amino acids. Germline V gene sequence: CDR1 SGHRS, CDR2 YFSETQ. The CDR3 is CASSLTNTGALYGYTF. For the CDR3, the DNA is TGCGCCAGCAGCTTGACAAACACAGGGGCCCTCTATGGCTACACCTTC.

The chain is built from TRBV5-3 and TRBJ2-3; possibly TRBD1 or TRBD2 for D (6 bases each). TRBV5-3 is identified as an open reading frame with a role that is uncertain. The CDR3 totals 15 residues. V was pared by 10 bases and J by 0 bases, with 18 bases between. CDR3 protein: CAWGPWRGSTDTQYF. The CDR3 DNA is TGTGCCTGGGGGCCGTGGCGGGGAAGCACAGATACGCAGTATTTT.

This chain uses TRBV7-2 with TRBJ2-2; D is ambiguous. This CDR3 comprises 16 residues. In germline, CDR1 is SGHTA, CDR2 FQGNSA. The V end was cut by 0 bases, the J end by 1 base, with 9 bases between. CDR3 sequence reads: CASSLAPQMNTGELFF. DNA for the CDR3: TGTGCCAGCAGCTTAGCGCCTCAGATGAACACCGGGGAGCTGTTTTTT.

The genes are TRBV4-1 and TRBJ2-6, with 10 bases that match TRBD1. CDR1 MGHRA and CDR2 YSYEKL come from the germline V gene. The CDR3 runs to 20 residues. V lost 0 bases and J lost 2; bases outside the gene matches: 10. The CDR3 protein is CASSQEGTGALMAGANVLTF. Written as DNA, the CDR3 is TGCGCCAGCAGCCAAGAAGGGACAGGGGCTTTGATGGCTGGGGCCAACGTCCTGACTTTC.

V is TRBV6-5 and J is TRBJ2-1, with a weak D call TRBD2 (5 bases). CDR1 is MNHEY, CDR2 SVGAGI, per germline. V lost 6 bases, J lost 5 bases, and 11 bases lay in between. The CDR3 has 13 amino acids. CDR3 DNA: TGTGCCAGCAGCGCCGGGAATAACAATGAGCAGTTCTTC. Its protein product is CASSAGNNNEQFF.

V usage is TRBV7-2 and J usage is TRBJ1-1; no clear D. The germline V gene has CDR1 SGHTA and CDR2 FQGNSA. V lost 4 bases and J 1 base, leaving 4 bases between the germline ends. CDR3 length: 12 residues. CDR3 protein: CASSSWNTEAFF. DNA for the CDR3: TGTGCCAGCAGCTCTTGGAACACTGAAGCTTTCTTT.

V is TRBV6-6 and J is TRBJ1-1; possible D gene TRBD1, 6 bases. The CDR3 is made up of 15 amino acids. V shed 2 bases and J shed 5 bases, with 15 bases lying between them. Looked up from germline, CDR1 is MNHNY and CDR2 is SVGAGI (reference sequence). CDR3 protein: CASSYPPGGQTEAFF. The CDR3, as DNA: TGTGCCAGCAGTTACCCGCCCGGGGGGCAGACTGAAGCTTTCTTT.

V usage is TRBV29-1 and J usage is TRBJ2-1; 13 bases are shared with TRBD2. The CDR3 sequence is 14 residues long. After removal of 5 bases from V and 5 bases from J, the junction contained 3 bases not matched to a gene. CDR1 and CDR2 from the germline V gene are SQVTM and ANQGSEA. CDR3 in amino acids: CSVSTSGGDNEQFF. In DNA form, the CDR3 reads TGCAGCGTTAGTACTAGCGGGGGGGACAATGAGCAGTTCTTC.

This rearrangement joins TRBV9 to TRBJ2-3; 8 nucleotides align to TRBD2. Germline V gives CDR1 SGDLS, CDR2 YYNGEE. V dropped 6 bases and J dropped 5; count of bases not matched to a gene: 5. This CDR3 region has 13 residues. The CDR3 is CASNPGGRDTQYF. As DNA, the CDR3 is TGTGCCAGCAACCCGGGGGGGCGAGATACGCAGTATTTT.

This chain joins TRBV6-5 and TRBJ2-1; D not resolved. Between the trimmed V and J ends, which lost 6 bases and 4 bases, there was a span of 7 bases. CDR1 and CDR2 from the germline V gene are MNHEY and SVGAGI. There are 12 residues in the CDR3. The CDR3 protein is CASRSRYNEQFF. The DNA for the CDR3 is TGTGCCAGCAGGAGCAGGTACAATGAGCAGTTCTTC.